This entry lists 7 T cell receptor beta chains sequenced from one sample in a study of blood T cells in healthy people across ages. Alongside a J-beta primer mix, a sample-barcoded 5' primer served in a second PCR lasting about 7 to 12 cycles. TCRdb redid the calling of the 5' RACE reads with MiXCR, one entry per CDR3 protein. The sample has over 1,300,000 distinct CDR3 sequences, 45% to 70% seen once. Input material: blood. All receptors come from a man between 18 and 29 years old in good health.

This chain joins TRBV4-3 and TRBJ2-7; D ambiguous. The CDR3 sequence is 14 residues long. CDR1 and CDR2 from the germline V gene are LGHNA and YSLEER. V lost 0 bases to trimming and J lost 3 bases, with 9 bases between them. The CDR3 here is CASSQDYDDYEQYF. The DNA for the CDR3 is TGCGCCAGCAGCCAAGATTACGATGACTACGAGCAGTACTTC.

The chain links TRBV7-2 to TRBJ2-3, with D unresolved. The CDR3 is made up of 15 amino acids. Germline CDR1 reads SGHTA; CDR2 reads FQGNSA. V gave up 1 base and J gave up 1 base, with 9 bases separating them. CDR3 DNA: TGTGCCAGCAGCTTAGGCAGCCTCCGCACAGATACGCAGTATTTT. This translates into CASSLGSLRTDTQYF.

This chain joins TRBV3-1 and TRBJ2-3; D gene unclear. Germline CDR1 is LGHDT and CDR2 is YNNKEL (reference sequence). This CDR3 is built from 16 residues. Deletions cut 8 bases from V and 1 base from J, with 19 bases between. The CDR3 spells CASGILEALGTDTQYF. CDR3 nucleotides: TGTGCCAGCGGCATCCTCGAAGCGTTGGGCACAGATACGCAGTATTTT.

The CDR3 loop reads CASSLWDRWRLEGGTDTQYF. In DNA, the CDR3 is TGTGCCAGCAGCTTATGGGACAGGTGGAGGCTGGAGGGGGGCACAGATACGCAGTATTTT. The gene calls are TRBV7-6 and TRBJ2-3, with 8 positions matching TRBD1. CDR3 length: 20 amino acids. The trim removed 2 bases at V and 1 base at J, leaving 17 bases unmatched. Germline CDR1 SGHVS, CDR2 FNYEAQ. Full variable domain (outside the CDR3, taken from reference TRBV7-6 and TRBJ2-3): GAGVSQSPRYKVTKRGQDVALRCDPISGHVSLYWYRQALGQGPEFLTYFNYEAQQDKSGLPNDRFSAERPEGSISTLTIQRTEQRDSAMYRCASSLWDRWRLEGGTDTQYFGPGTRLTVL.

The chain links TRBV25-1 to TRBJ1-6; D is perhaps TRBD1 (5 bases). The CDR3 runs to 14 residues. The germline CDR1 and CDR2 sequences are MGHDK and SYGVNS. With 3 bases removed from V and 10 bases from J, the gap between germline ends came to 13 bases. CDR3 DNA: TGTGCCAGCAGTGACCGACAGCGGTCGTCACCCCTCCACTTT. Translated, it gives CASSDRQRSSPLHF. The full variable domain, with the rest looked up from reference TRBV25-1 and TRBJ1-6, is EADIYQTPRYLVIGTGKKITLECSQTMGHDKMYWYQQDPGMELHLIHYSYGVNSTEKGDLSSESTVSRIRTEHFPLTLESARPSHTSQYLCASSDRQRSSPLHFGNGTRLTVT.

Details on this clonotype: The junction and the germline gene differ at one end; a read error may be behind it. The DNA of the CDR3 is TGCCTTTGGGGGATCGGGACAGGGGCTGAAAAACTGTTTTTT. It translates to CLWGIGTGAEKLFF. The rearrangement joins TRBV2 to TRBJ1-4, with 10 bases matching TRBD1. Germline CDR1 reads SNHLY; CDR2 reads FYNNEI. The CDR3 length is 14 residues.

This sequence joins TRBV29-1 and TRBJ2-1; 9 positions match TRBD2. The CDR3 is 13 residues long. Germline V gives CDR1 SQVTM, CDR2 ANQGSEA. J lost 4 bases, V lost 7 bases, and 5 bases had no gene match. CDR3 in DNA: TGCAGCGGTCGACTAGCGGCTTACAATGAGCAGTTCTTC. Amino acid sequence: CSGRLAAYNEQFF.